Listed here is a single T cell receptor beta chain. The data stem from a study of T cell changes during pregnancy in multiple sclerosis. The method was immunoSEQ multiplex PCR; TCRdb's version includes in-frame clones alone and lacks a portion of them. This table holds fewer than 85,000 clones, roughly 92% found once. Germline lookup yields CDR1 SEHNR and CDR2 FQNEAQ (reference sequence). V was pared by 0 bases and J by 5 bases, with 14 bases between. CDR3 length equals 17 residues. The chain combines TRBV7-9 with TRBJ1-6; D is ambiguous. The sample here was peripheral blood, taken in the second trimester of pregnancy. This receptor was taken from a female donor with multiple sclerosis, enrolled in a pregnancy study. The CDR3, as DNA: TGTGCCAGCAGCTTAGCAGGAGGAAGCACGGATAATTCACCCCTCCACTTT. This gives the protein CASSLAGGSTDNSPLHF.